A single sample gave rise to the 10 T cell receptor beta chains below, sequenced in a study of OX40 agonist ivuxolimab in advanced cancers. The repertoire was sequenced with immunoSEQ multiplex PCR; TCRdb's copy has only in-frame clones and lacks some. This table holds under 95,000 clones, more than 75% found once. The material was CD4+ or CD8+ T cells sorted from blood, obtained in a trial of the OX40 agonist ivuxolimab. Receptor source: an adult with an advanced solid tumor such as melanoma, head and neck, liver or kidney cancer.

V usage is TRBV5-1 and J usage is TRBJ1-4; D is undetermined. Trimming took 4 bases from V and 0 from J, leaving 13 bases between them. The CDR3 sequence is 16 residues long. The germline gives CDR1 SGHRS, CDR2 YFSETQ. Written as DNA, the CDR3 is TGCGCCAGCAGCCCTGCTATCCCGGCAACTAATGAAAAACTGTTTTTT. This encodes CASSPAIPATNEKLFF.

The V and J genes are TRBV7-9 and TRBJ1-4, with a weak D call TRBD1 (5 bases). Germline CDR1 is SEHNR and CDR2 is FQNEAQ (reference sequence). The CDR3 is made up of 15 amino acids. V lost 5 bases and J lost 3, with 13 bases in between. The CDR3 region is CASSPPLGANEKLFF. CDR3 coding DNA: TGTGCCAGCAGCCCCCCCCTGGGGGCTAATGAAAAACTGTTTTTT.

In DNA form, the CDR3 reads TGTGCCAGCAGCTTGGTGATGGCTTATGATGGCTACACCTTC. Encoded protein: CASSLVMAYDGYTF. The rearrangement joins TRBV5-5 to TRBJ1-2; unclear D gene. Trimming removed 0 bases at V and 6 bases at J, with 12 bases between. CDR1 is SGHKS, CDR2 YYEKEE, per germline (reference sequence). The CDR3 runs to 14 residues.

J is TRBJ2-5 and V is TRBV5-5; D is tentatively TRBD1 or TRBD2 (5 bases each). The germline V gene encodes CDR1 SGHKS and CDR2 YYEKEE (reference sequence). Trimming stripped 4 bases from V and 5 bases from J, with 21 bases between. The CDR3 has 16 amino acids. The CDR3 region has the DNA TGTGCCAGCAGCCCGTACCCGGGACCCCGCGGGGAGACCCAGTACTTC. Amino acid sequence: CASSPYPGPRGETQYF.

The gene calls are TRBV5-8 and TRBJ2-7; a possible D gene is TRBD2 (5 bases). The V gene's germline CDR1 is SGHTS and CDR2 YDEGEE. Deletions cut 6 bases from V and 3 bases from J, with 13 bases between. This CDR3 contains 13 residues. CDR3 sequence (DNA): TGTGCCAGCAAGAGGGAGAATTACTACGAGCAGTACTTC. This encodes CASKRENYYEQYF.

This sequence joins TRBV7-8 and TRBJ2-7; D assignment may be TRBD1 or TRBD2 (6 bases each). V was pared by 5 bases and J by 7 bases, with 24 bases between. Germline loops: CDR1 SGHVS, CDR2 FQNEAQ. The CDR3 contains 16 residues. CDR3 nucleotides: TGTGCCAGCAGCCCTCTTGGAGGGGGGTCCTCGGGAGAGCAGTACTTC. The encoded protein is CASSPLGGGSSGEQYF.

The chain joins TRBV9 to TRBJ2-3, with 15 positions matching TRBD2. This CDR3 contains 18 residues. Germline V gene sequence: CDR1 SGDLS, CDR2 YYNGEE. J lost 4 bases, V lost 4 bases, and 10 bases had no gene match. CDR3 region: CASSLRRRTSGGADTQYF. CDR3 coding DNA: TGTGCCAGCAGCCTTCGCCGGCGGACTAGCGGGGGGGCAGATACGCAGTATTTT.

In its sample, this clone was seen once. This chain uses TRBV6-1 with TRBJ1-1; no clear D gene. CDR1 and CDR2 from the germline V gene are MNHNS and SASEGT. The CDR3 length is 13 residues. The germline V and J ends were trimmed by 7 bases and 5 bases, with 14 bases remaining between them. CDR3 amino acids: CASIRSTGTEAFF. CDR3 coding DNA: TGTGCCAGCATCCGCAGCACGGGGACTGAAGCTTTCTTT.

This chain uses TRBV11-2 with TRBJ2-3; a weak D match, TRBD2 (6 bases). Germline CDR1 and CDR2: SGHAT and FQNNGV. The CDR3 covers 14 residues. V was trimmed by 9 bases and J by 1 base, leaving 14 bases between them. The CDR3 DNA sequence: TGTGCCAGTCTGGGGGGAGCTCGCACAGATACGCAGTATTTT. Its protein is CASLGGARTDTQYF.

The chain combines TRBV14 with TRBJ2-3; D is possibly TRBD2 (6 bases). The germline gives CDR1 SGHDN, CDR2 FVKESK. This CDR3 spans 13 amino acids. Trimming left V 7 bases short and J 2 bases short, with 10 bases between. CDR3 in DNA: TGTGCCAGCACGGGCGGGGTCACAGATACGCAGTATTTT. Encoded protein: CASTGGVTDTQYF. Together with reference TRBV14 and TRBJ2-3, the CDR3 gives the full variable domain: EAGVTQFPSHSVIEKGQTVTLRCDPISGHDNLYWYRRVMGKEIKFLLHFVKESKQDESGMPNNRFLAERTGGTYSTLKVQPAELEDSGVYFCASTGGVTDTQYFGPGTRLTVL.